The source of this T cell receptor beta chain is a study of regulatory T cells in long-lasting Graves disease. Germline V gene lookup returns CDR1 MNHNS and CDR2 SASEGT. Trimming stripped 5 bases from V and 6 bases from J, with 17 bases between. The CDR3 consists of 14 residues. Noted time point: persistent/refractory GD, antithyroid drugs over 5 years with positive TRAb. PBMC-derived RNA was used for the TCR library. Construction of TCR beta libraries relied on iRepertoire HTBI primers and on Arm-PCR targeting CDR3 regions. MiXCR was run by TCRdb on the multiplex PCR reads, yielding one entry per CDR3 protein. The sample includes 420,000 or so distinct CDR3 sequences, 23% of them seen just once.

This receptor was obtained from a female donor with Graves disease. The chain carries TRBV6-1 and TRBJ2-7; D possibly corresponds to TRBD1 (6 bases). This sample comprised peripheral blood mononuclear cells (PBMCs), obtained when the disease was refractory, from a patient treated with antithyroid drugs. CDR3 nucleotide sequence: TGTGCCAGCAGTCGACCGGGACAAACCTCCGAGCAGTACTTC. Translated, it gives CASSRPGQTSEQYF.